A selection of T cell receptor beta chains follows, all from one sample in a study of shared clonotypes between healthy human individuals. Clones were read by immunoSEQ multiplex PCR, and TCRdb kept only the in-frame ones, dropping some. The data hold roughly 2.4 million clones, with around 95% observed a single time. The sequenced sample consisted of naive CD4+ T cells sorted from blood. These TCRs come from a young man in good health. The conserved cysteine and the conserved F or W are not part of the CDR3 here. Each record gives: V gene, clone size, J gene, D gene, CDR3 protein. D genes are given only for firm matches. Not all rows give a size; the values are once, few, many and, for expanded clones, a class.

>TRBV7-9|NA|TRBJ2-7|NA
ASSLWEVEQY
>TRBV19|NA|TRBJ2-2|TRBD2
ASSIEGTSGNTGELF
>TRBV7-2|NA|TRBJ2-5|TRBD2
ASSSGLAAETQY
>TRBV6-6|once|TRBJ1-2|NA
ASSYSMWTTYGYT
>TRBV5-1|NA|TRBJ1-3|NA
ASSRVGFSGNTIY
>TRBV13|NA|TRBJ2-5|NA
ASSRIGRGETQY
>TRBV7-3|NA|TRBJ2-7|TRBD1
ASSLTSTGMSHEQY
>TRBV4-1|once|TRBJ1-3|NA
ASSQTKGNTIY
>TRBV5-1|NA|TRBJ1-1|TRBD1
ASSRGTGETEAF
>TRBV4-1|NA|TRBJ1-2|NA
ASSQGIPVNYGYT
>TRBV11-1|NA|TRBJ2-3|NA
ASSLGSRDTQY
>TRBV7-8|NA|TRBJ2-5|NA
ASSGKRGGWEYQETQY
>TRBV9|NA|TRBJ2-1|NA
ASSVLGGAYNEQF
>TRBV5-1|NA|TRBJ1-1|NA
ASSLEGGDTEAF
>TRBV6-5|NA|TRBJ2-5|NA
ASSTRGRETQY
>TRBV5-4|once|TRBJ2-1|NA
ASSFRDTEQF
>TRBV30|once|TRBJ1-1|NA
AWRQGSNTEAF
>TRBV10-2|NA|TRBJ1-1|NA
ASSESSVGRTEAF
>TRBV19|NA|TRBJ2-7|NA
ASSIVEVSVYEQY
>TRBV18|NA|TRBJ2-7|NA
ASSPDGPEQY
>TRBV5-3|NA|TRBJ2-1|TRBD2
ARSLGLAGDLYNEQF
>TRBV30|NA|TRBJ1-2|TRBD1
AWSGGTGGADYT
>TRBV18|NA|TRBJ1-1|NA
ASSPGSSEAF
>TRBV7-9|once|TRBJ1-4|TRBD1
ASSLSGTGFNEKLF
>TRBV6-1|once|TRBJ2-4|TRBD1
ASSEAWGQNLAKNIQY
>TRBV9|NA|TRBJ1-1|NA
ASSTHQGSTEAF
>TRBV6-6|NA|TRBJ1-6|TRBD1
ASSYSAPTGYSPLH
>TRBV2|NA|TRBJ2-7|NA
ASNYQTKSSYEQY
>TRBV5-1|NA|TRBJ2-7|TRBD2
ASSLEAGSSYEQY
>TRBV7-8|NA|TRBJ2-1|TRBD1
ASSLGGTGMYNEQF
>TRBV10-1|NA|TRBJ1-2|NA
ASSESQSYGYT
>TRBV9|NA|TRBJ1-1|TRBD1
ASSAVGTVNTEAF
>TRBV9|NA|TRBJ2-7|NA
ASSVDGGSSYEQY
>TRBV4-1|NA|TRBJ2-1|TRBD2
ASSRTSGGTYNEQF
>TRBV7-2|NA|TRBJ1-1|TRBD1
ASSKQGENTEAF
>TRBV4-1|NA|TRBJ1-1|NA
ASSQGPILNTEAF
>TRBV19|NA|TRBJ2-6|TRBD1
ASSDPGGSGANVLT
>TRBV7-2|NA|TRBJ2-5|TRBD1
ASSRQGGETQY
>TRBV7-2|few|TRBJ1-2|NA
ASTSSGGYGYT
>TRBV9|once|TRBJ1-3|NA
ASSVAVSGNTIY
>TRBV10-3|NA|TRBJ2-7|NA
AISDAGTLLYEQY
>TRBV6-5|NA|TRBJ2-7|TRBD1
ASSYGQGLYEQY
>TRBV6-5|NA|TRBJ1-5|NA
ASSYLNQPQH
>TRBV11-3|once|TRBJ2-3|TRBD2
ASSPASGASTDTQY
>TRBV30|NA|TRBJ1-6|TRBD1
AWNPGQGHNSPLH
>TRBV11-2|once|TRBJ2-7|TRBD2
ASSATSGRIRPYEQY
>TRBV6-5|once|TRBJ1-5|NA
ASSSLGNQPQH
>TRBV5-4|NA|TRBJ2-7|TRBD1
ASSPGVGGLYEQY
>TRBV5-5|NA|TRBJ2-7|TRBD1
ASSWGQGSSYEQY
>TRBV2|NA|TRBJ2-7|NA
ASSAMLYEQY
>TRBV6-4|NA|TRBJ2-1|NA
ASSRLGDNEQF
>TRBV7-8|once|TRBJ2-5|TRBD2
ASSLELAGMETQY
>TRBV2|NA|TRBJ2-1|NA
ASSAGFSYNEQF
>TRBV7-2|NA|TRBJ1-6|NA
ASSLNRGQNSPLH
>TRBV6-5|NA|TRBJ1-6|NA
ASSYWGDGPPLH
>TRBV2|NA|TRBJ2-1|NA
ASRSGLQHNEQF
>TRBV18|NA|TRBJ2-7|TRBD1
ASSPGATGGYEQY
>TRBV10-3|NA|TRBJ1-1|NA
AISEGRGVTEAF